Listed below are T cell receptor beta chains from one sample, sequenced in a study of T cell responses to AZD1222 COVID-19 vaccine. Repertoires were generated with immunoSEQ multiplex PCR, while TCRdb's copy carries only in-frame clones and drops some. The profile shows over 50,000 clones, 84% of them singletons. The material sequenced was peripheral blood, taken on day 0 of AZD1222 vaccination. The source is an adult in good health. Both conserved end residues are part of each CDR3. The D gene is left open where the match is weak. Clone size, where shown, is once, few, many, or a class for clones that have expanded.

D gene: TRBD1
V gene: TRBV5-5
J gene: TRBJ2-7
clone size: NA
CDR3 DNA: TGTGCCAGCAGCCTGACAGGGTCCAACGAGCAGTACTTC
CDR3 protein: CASSLTGSNEQYF

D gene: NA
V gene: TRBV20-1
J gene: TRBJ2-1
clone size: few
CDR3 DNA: TGCAGTGCTAGCCCGGCGCATGAGCAGTTCTTC
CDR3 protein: CSASPAHEQFF

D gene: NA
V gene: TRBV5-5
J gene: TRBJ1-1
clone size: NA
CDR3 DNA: TGTGCCAGCAGCCCGGAGTGGGTGAACACTGAAGCTTTCTTT
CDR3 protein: CASSPEWVNTEAFF

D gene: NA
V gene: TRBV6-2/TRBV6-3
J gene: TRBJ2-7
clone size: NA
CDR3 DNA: TGTGCCAGCAGTTACCGTGACGGCCCGGGGAGCTCCTACGAGCAGTACTTC
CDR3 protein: CASSYRDGPGSSYEQYF

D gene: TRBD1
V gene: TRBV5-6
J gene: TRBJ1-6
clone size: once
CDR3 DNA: TGTGCCAGCAGCTCTCGGACAGGACCTTATTCACCCCTCCACTTT
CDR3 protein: CASSSRTGPYSPLHF

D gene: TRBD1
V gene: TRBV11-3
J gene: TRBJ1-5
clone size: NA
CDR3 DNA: TGTGCCAGCAGCCAGGGGGAGGGCAATCAGCCCCAGCATTTT
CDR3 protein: CASSQGEGNQPQHF

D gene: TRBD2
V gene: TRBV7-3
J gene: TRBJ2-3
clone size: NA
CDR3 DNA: TGTGCCAGCAGCTCAACGGCGGGAGACGGCACAGATACGCAGTATTTT
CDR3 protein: CASSSTAGDGTDTQYF

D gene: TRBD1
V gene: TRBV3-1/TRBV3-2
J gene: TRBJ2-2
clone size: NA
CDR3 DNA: TGTGCCAGCAGCCGAACCAGGGGGACCGGGGAGCTGTTTTTT
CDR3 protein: CASSRTRGTGELFF

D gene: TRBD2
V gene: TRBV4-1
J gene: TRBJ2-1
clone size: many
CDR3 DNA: TGCGCCAGCAGCCAAGTCCTTGGAGGGAGGGCCGGCAATGAGCAGTTCTTC
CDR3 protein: CASSQVLGGRAGNEQFF

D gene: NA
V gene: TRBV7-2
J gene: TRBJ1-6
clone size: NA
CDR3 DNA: TGTGCCAGCAGCTTAGGATCCCGCCAGCTTGATAATTCACCCCTCCACTTT
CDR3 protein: CASSLGSRQLDNSPLHF

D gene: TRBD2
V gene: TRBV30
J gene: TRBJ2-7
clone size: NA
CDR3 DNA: TGTGCCTGGAGTGTATGGCTAGCGGGAGGGGGGGAGCAGTACTTC
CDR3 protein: CAWSVWLAGGGEQYF

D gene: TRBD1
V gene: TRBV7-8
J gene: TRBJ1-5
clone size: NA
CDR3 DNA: TGTGCCAGCAGCGAAGGACAGGGACAGCAGCCCCAGCATTTT
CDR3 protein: CASSEGQGQQPQHF

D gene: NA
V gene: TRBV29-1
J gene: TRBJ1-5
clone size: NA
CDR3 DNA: TGCAGCGTTGCGGGGGCTGGGCAGCCCCAGCATTTT
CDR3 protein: CSVAGAGQPQHF

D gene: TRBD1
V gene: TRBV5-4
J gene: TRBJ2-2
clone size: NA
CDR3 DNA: TGTGCCAGCAGCTTGATGTGGGCAGGGGGTCGCACCGGGGAGCTGTTTTTT
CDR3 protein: CASSLMWAGGRTGELFF

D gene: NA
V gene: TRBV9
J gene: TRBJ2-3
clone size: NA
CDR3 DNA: TGTGCCAGCAGCGTCCAGGGGGGTCGAGGCACAGATACGCAGTATTTT
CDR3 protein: CASSVQGGRGTDTQYF

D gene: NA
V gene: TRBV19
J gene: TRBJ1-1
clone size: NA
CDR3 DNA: TGTGCCAGTAGTATAGGGGGGGGGAACACTGAAGCTTTCTTT
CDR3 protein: CASSIGGGNTEAFF

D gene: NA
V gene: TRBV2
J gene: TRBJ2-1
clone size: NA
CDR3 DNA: TGTGCCAGCTGGCTCGGGACTCAAGAACAATTAGATGAGCAGTTCTTC
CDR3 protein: CASWLGTQEQLDEQFF

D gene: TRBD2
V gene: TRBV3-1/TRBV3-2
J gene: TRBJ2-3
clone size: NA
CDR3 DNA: TGTGCCAGCAGCCAAGACGGGACTAGCGGAGATACGCAGTATTTT
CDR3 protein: CASSQDGTSGDTQYF

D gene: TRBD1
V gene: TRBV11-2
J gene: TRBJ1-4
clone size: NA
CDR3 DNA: TGTGCCAGCAGCACGCGGGACAGGGCGGTGGATGAAAAACTGTTTTTT
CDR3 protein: CASSTRDRAVDEKLFF

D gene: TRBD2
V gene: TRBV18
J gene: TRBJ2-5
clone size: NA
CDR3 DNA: TGTGCCAGCTCACTCGGTCCCCCTAGCGGGAGAGAGACCCAGTACTTC
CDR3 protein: CASSLGPPSGRETQYF

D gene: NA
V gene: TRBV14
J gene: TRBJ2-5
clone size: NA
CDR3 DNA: TGTGCCAGCAGCCGCGGGAACCAAGAGACCCAGTACTTC
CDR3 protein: CASSRGNQETQYF

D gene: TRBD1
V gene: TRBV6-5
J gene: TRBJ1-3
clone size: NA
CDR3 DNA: TGTGCCAGCAGTACAGGGGGCGCTGGAAACACCATATATTTT
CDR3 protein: CASSTGGAGNTIYF

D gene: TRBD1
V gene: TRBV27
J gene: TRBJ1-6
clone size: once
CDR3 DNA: TGTGCCAGCCGGACAGGGGGTAATTCACCCCTCCACTTT
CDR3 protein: CASRTGGNSPLHF

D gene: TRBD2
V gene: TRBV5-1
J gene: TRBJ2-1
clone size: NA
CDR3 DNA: TGCGCCAGCAGCTTGAGGGCGGGAGGGGACAATGAGCAGTTCTTC
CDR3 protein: CASSLRAGGDNEQFF

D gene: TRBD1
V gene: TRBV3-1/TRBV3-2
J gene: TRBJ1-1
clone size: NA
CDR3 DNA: TGTGCCAGCAGCCAAGAAGGCTGGGCAGGGGGCTCTGATGAAGCTTTCTTT
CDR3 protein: CASSQEGWAGGSDEAFF

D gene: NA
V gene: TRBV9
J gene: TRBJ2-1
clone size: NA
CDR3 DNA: TGTGCCAGCAGCGTAGGAATAGCAGCGCTGCTTGACAATGAGCAGTTCTTC
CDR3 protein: CASSVGIAALLDNEQFF

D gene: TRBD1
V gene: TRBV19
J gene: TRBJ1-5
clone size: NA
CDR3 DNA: TGTGCCAGTACCGTGACAGGGGGTCGGTCCGGCAATCAGCCCCAGCATTTT
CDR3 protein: CASTVTGGRSGNQPQHF

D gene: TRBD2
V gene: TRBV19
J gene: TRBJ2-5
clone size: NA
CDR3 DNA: TGTGCCAGTAGCGGGAGGGAGAGAGAGACCCAGTACTTC
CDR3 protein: CASSGRERETQYF